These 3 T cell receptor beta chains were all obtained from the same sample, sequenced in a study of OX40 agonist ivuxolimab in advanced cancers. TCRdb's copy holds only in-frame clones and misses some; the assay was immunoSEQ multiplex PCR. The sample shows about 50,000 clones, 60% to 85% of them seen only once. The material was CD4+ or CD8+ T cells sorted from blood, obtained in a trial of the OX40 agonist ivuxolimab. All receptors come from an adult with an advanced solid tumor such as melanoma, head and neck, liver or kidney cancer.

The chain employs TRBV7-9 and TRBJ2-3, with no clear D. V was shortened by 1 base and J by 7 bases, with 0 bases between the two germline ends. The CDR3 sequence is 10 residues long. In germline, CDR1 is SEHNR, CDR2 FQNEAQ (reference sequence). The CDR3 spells CASSLDTQYF. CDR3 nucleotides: TGTGCCAGCAGCTTAGATACGCAGTATTTT.

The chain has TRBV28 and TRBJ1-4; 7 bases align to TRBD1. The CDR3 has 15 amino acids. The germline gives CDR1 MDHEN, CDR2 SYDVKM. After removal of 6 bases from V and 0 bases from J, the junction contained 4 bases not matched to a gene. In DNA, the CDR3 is TGTGCCAGCAGCCCCGGACAGGCAACTAATGAAAAACTGTTTTTT. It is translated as CASSPGQATNEKLFF.

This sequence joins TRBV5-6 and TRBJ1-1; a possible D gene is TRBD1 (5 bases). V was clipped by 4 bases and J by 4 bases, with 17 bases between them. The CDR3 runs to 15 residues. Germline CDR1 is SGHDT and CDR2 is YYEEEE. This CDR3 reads CASSGTRVMGTEAFF. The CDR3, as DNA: TGTGCCAGCAGCGGGACCAGGGTTATGGGCACTGAAGCTTTCTTT.